This TCR beta chain is drawn from a study of shared clonotypes between healthy human individuals. Study-wide points: There were few donors, and this limited the genetic and exposure-history diversity represented.

Data came from immunoSEQ multiplex PCR; TCRdb stores just in-frame clones and leaves some out. Of millions of clones in the sample, more than 85% were seen once. As defined, naive CD8 cells were CD45RO-negative and positively selected for CCR7, with terminally differentiated effector memory CD45RA+ cells excluded. Germline CDR1 reads MDHEN; CDR2 reads SYDVKM. V was pared by 6 bases and J by 2 bases, with 12 bases between. This CDR3 comprises 14 residues. Of note for this clone: The antigen is undetermined.

The sequenced material came from naive CD8+ T cells from PBMCs. The clonotype was recovered from a man between 18 and 35 years old in good health. Some clones in this sample may be carry-over from other donors' samples. The gene calls are TRBV28 and TRBJ2-3; no definite D call. CDR3 nucleotide sequence: TGTGCCAGCAGCTCAACTGAGAACACAGATACGCAGTATTTT. This sequence encodes CASSSTENTDTQYF.